This TCR beta chain was identified in a study of T cells in Graves' hyperthyroidism and ophthalmopathy. Each ophthalmopathy patient scored at least 3 on the Clinical Activity Score and at least 4 on NOSPECS grade, with duration under 3 months. There were TCR beta CDR3 regions amplified from RNA transcripts. HTBI primers were used for first-round RT-PCR of the TCR CDR3. In TCRdb, the multiplex PCR reads were re-called with MiXCR into one record per CDR3 protein. This sample has hundreds of thousands of distinct CDR3 sequences, with approximately 17% found just once. This clonotype was seen many times. The antigen is unknown. Findings and caveats of the study: Most expanded thyroid clonotypes above 0.001 also appeared in blood. Ophthalmopathy was model-predicted a median about 6 months pre-onset.

The V gene's germline CDR1 is GTSNPN and CDR2 SVGIG (reference sequence). V gave up 0 bases and J gave up 6 bases; unmatched junction bases: 3. The CDR3 loop spans 14 amino acids. This clonotype was sampled from a young woman with Graves' ophthalmopathy. Sequenced: blood. The chain joins TRBV30 to TRBJ2-2; TRBD1 matches at 8 bases. CDR3 in DNA: TGTGCCTGGAGTGTAACAGGGGGTGCCGGGGAGCTGTTTTTT. Translating gives CAWSVTGGAGELFF.